This T cell receptor (beta chain) originates from a study of tumor and adjacent non-tumor tissue in lung cancer. Study as a whole: Aged about 31 to 80 years, patients included roughly 10 men and a handful of women with stage I to III disease. Study conclusions and caveats: TCR diversity was significantly greater in tumor than normal lung tissue.

This clonotype was seen only a few times. The antigen remains unidentified. Given a much more abundant clone one base away, this may be a read error. After removal of 1 base from V and 6 bases from J, the junction contained 5 bases not matched to a gene. The CDR3 covers 17 residues. This sample's RNA came from whole unsorted tissue. Distant lung tissue was collected more than 3 cm away from the tumor edge. A modified ARM-PCR protocol with three rounds of nested PCR amplified TCRbeta. A single record per CDR3 protein comes from TCRdb applying MiXCR to the multiplex PCR reads. Of 90,000 to 110,000 distinct CDR3 sequences listed, 50% to 70% were seen once; the top ten hold 15% to 20%.

The sample consisted of distant non-tumor lung tissue. This chain joins TRBV12-3 or TRBV12-4 and TRBJ2-3, with 15 bases identical to TRBD2. The receptor's source is a man aged 55 to 70 with non-small cell lung cancer. In DNA form, the CDR3 reads TGTGCCAGCAGTTTAGGGACTAGCGGGAGGGCCGGCGATACGCAGTATTTT. This gives the protein CASSLGTSGRAGDTQYF.